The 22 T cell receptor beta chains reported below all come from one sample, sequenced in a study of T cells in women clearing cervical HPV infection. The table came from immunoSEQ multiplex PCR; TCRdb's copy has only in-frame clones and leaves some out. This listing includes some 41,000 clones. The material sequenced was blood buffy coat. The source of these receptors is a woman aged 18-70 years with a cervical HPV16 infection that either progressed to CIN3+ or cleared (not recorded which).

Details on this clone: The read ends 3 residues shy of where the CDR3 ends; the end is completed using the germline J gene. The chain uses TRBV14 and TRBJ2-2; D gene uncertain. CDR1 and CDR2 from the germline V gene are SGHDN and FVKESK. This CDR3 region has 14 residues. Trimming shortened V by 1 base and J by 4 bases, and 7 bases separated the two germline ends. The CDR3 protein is CASSQGLSTGELFF. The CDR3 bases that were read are TGTGCCAGCAGCCAAGGGCTTTCCACCGGGGAG.

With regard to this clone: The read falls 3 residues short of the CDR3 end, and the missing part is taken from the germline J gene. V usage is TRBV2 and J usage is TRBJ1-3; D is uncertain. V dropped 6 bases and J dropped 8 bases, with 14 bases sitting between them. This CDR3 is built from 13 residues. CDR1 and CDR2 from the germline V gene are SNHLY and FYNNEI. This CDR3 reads CASSPSPGDTIYF. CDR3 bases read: TGTGCCAGCAGCCCTTCTCCCGGGGACACC.

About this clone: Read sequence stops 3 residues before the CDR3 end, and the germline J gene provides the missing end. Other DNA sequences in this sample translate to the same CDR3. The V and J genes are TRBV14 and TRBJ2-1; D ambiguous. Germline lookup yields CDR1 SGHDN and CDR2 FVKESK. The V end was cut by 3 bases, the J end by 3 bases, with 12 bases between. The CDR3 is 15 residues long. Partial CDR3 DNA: TGTGCCAGCAGCCAGGAGCAGGAAATCTACAATGAG. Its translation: CASSQEQEIYNE. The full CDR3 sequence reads CASSQEQEIYNEQFF.

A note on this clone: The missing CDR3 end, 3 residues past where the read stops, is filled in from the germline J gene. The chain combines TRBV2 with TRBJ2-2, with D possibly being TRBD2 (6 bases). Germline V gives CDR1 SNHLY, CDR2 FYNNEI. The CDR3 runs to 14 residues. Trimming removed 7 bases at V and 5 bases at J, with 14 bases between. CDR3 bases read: TGTGCCAGCATATCAGGGAGGTCGACCGGGGAG. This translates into CASISGRSTGE. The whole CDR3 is CASISGRSTGELFF.

The chain's CDR3 is CASSDMAGGFQPQHF. CDR3 DNA (partial): TGTGCCAGCAGTGATATGGCAGGGGGCTTCCAGCCC. This sequence joins TRBV6-1 and TRBJ1-5; 8 bases match TRBD1. The sequenced fragment ends 3 residues before the CDR3 boundary, so the rest is inferred from the germline J gene. CDR1 and CDR2 from the germline V gene are MNHNS and SASEGT. Losses at the gene ends were 3 bases for V and 7 bases for J; bases not matched to a gene: 8. CDR3 length: 15 residues.

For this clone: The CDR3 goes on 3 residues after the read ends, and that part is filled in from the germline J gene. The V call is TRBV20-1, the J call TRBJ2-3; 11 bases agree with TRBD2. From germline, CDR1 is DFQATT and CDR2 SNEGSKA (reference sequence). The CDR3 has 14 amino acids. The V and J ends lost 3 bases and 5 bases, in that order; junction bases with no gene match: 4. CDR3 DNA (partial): TGCAGTGCTAGTAGCGGGGGGGCCCAAGATACG. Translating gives CSASSGGAQDT. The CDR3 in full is CSASSGGAQDTQYF.

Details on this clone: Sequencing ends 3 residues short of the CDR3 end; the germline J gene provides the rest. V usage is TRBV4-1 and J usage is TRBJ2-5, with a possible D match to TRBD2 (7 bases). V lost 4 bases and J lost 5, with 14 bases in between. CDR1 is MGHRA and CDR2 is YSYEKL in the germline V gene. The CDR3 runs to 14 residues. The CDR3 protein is CASSRQQGGETQYF. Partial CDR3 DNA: TGCGCCAGCAGCCGGCAACAGGGAGGGGAGACC.

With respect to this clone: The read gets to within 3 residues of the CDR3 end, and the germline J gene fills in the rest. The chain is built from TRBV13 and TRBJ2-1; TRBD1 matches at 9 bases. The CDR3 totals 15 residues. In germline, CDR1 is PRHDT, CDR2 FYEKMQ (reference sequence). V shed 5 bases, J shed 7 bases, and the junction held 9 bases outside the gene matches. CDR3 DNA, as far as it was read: TGTGCCAGCAGCCAGAGGACAGGGGCTGCGAATGAG. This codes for CASSQRTGAANE. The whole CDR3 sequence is CASSQRTGAANEQFF.

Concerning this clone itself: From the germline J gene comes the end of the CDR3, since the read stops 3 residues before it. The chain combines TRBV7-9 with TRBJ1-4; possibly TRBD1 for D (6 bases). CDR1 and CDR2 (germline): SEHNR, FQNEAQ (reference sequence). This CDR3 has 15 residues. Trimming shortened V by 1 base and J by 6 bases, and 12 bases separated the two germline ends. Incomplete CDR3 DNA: TGTGCCAGCAGCTTAGGAATAGGGGGAGATGAAAAA. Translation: CASSLGIGGDEK. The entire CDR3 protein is CASSLGIGGDEKLFF. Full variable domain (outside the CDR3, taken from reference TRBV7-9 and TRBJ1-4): DTGVSQNPRHKITKRGQNVTFRCDPISEHNRLYWYRQTLGQGPEFLTYFQNEAQLEKSRLLSDRFSAERPKGSFSTLEIQRTEQGDSAMYLCASSLGIGGDEKLFFGSGTQLSVL.

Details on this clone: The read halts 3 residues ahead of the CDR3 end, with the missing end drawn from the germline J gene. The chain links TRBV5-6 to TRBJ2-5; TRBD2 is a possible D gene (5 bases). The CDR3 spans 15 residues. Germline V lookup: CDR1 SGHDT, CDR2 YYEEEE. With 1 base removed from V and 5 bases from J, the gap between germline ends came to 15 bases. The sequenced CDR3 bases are TGTGCCAGCAGCTTGCTCGCGGGTTTATGGGAGACC. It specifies CASSLLAGLWET. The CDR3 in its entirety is CASSLLAGLWETQYF.

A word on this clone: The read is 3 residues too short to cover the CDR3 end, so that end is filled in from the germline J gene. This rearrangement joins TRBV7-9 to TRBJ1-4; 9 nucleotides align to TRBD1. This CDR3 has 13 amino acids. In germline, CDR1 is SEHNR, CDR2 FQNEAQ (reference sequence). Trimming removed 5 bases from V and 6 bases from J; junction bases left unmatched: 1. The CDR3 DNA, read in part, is TGTGCCAGCAGCCGGACAGGGGATGAAAAA. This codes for CASSRTGDEK. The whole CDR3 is CASSRTGDEKLFF.

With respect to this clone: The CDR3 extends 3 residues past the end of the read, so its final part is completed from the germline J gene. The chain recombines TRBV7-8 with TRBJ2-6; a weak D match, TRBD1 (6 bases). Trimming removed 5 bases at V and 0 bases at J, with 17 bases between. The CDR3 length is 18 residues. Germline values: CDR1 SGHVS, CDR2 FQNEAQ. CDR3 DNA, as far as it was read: TGTGCCAGCAGCGTTCGACAGGCGGTCCTCTCTGGGGCCAACGTC. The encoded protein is CASSVRQAVLSGANV. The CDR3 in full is CASSVRQAVLSGANVLTF.

The CDR3 loop is CASSLVRPLNTGELFF. CDR3 DNA, as far as it was read: TGTGCCAGCAGTTTAGTGCGCCCGCTGAACACCGGGGAG. The V and J genes are TRBV12-3 or TRBV12-4 and TRBJ2-2; D call uncertain. The read falls 3 residues short of the CDR3 end, and the missing part is taken from the germline J gene. The CDR3 sequence is 16 residues long. The V gene lost 1 base and the J gene lost 1 base, with 10 bases spanning the gap.

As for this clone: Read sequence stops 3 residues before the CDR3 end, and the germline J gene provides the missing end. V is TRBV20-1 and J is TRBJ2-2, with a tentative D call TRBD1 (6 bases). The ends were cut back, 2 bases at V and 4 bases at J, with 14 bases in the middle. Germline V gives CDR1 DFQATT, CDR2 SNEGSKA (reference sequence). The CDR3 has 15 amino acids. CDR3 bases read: TGCAGTGCTAGAACACAACAGGGTTCCACCGGGGAG. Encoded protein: CSARTQQGSTGE. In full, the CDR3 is CSARTQQGSTGELFF.

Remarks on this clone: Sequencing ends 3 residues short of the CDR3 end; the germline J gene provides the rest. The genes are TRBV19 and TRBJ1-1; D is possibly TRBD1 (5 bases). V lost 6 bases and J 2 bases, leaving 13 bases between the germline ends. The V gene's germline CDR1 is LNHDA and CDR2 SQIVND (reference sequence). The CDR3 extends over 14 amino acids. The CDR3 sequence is CASSDSPFNTEAFF. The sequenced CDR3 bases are TGTGCCAGTAGCGACAGTCCCTTCAACACTGAA. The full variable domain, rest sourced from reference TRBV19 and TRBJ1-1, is DGGITQSPKYLFRKEGQNVTLSCEQNLNHDAMYWYRQDPGQGLRLIYYSQIVNDFQKGDIAEGYSVSREKKESFPLTVTSAQKNPTAFYLCASSDSPFNTEAFFGQGTRLTVV.

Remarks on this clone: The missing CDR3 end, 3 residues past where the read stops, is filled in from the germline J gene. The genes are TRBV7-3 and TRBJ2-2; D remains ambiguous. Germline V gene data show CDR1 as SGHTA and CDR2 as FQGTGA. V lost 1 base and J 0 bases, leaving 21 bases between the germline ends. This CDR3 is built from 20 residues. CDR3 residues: CASSLSERQSHQTNTGELFF. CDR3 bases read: TGTGCCAGCAGCTTAAGTGAGCGTCAATCTCACCAGACGAACACCGGGGAG.

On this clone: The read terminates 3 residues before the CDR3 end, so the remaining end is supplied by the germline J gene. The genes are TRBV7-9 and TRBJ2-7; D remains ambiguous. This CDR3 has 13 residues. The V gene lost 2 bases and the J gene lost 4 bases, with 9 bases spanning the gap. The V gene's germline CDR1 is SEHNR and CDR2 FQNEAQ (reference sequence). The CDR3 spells CASSLKGPYEQYF. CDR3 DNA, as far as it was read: TGTGCCAGCAGCTTAAAAGGGCCTTACGAG.

CDR3 DNA (partial): TGCAGTGCCTCCCGAGGGGCCAAAAACATT. Amino acid sequence: CSASRGAKNI. The CDR3, in full, reads CSASRGAKNIQYF. V and J are TRBV20-1 and TRBJ2-4, with D possibly TRBD2 on 5 matching bases. From the germline J gene comes the end of the CDR3, since the read stops 3 residues before it. The CDR3 sequence is 13 residues long. Trimming removed 6 bases at V and 1 base at J, with 10 bases between. In germline, CDR1 is DFQATT, CDR2 SNEGSKA (reference sequence).

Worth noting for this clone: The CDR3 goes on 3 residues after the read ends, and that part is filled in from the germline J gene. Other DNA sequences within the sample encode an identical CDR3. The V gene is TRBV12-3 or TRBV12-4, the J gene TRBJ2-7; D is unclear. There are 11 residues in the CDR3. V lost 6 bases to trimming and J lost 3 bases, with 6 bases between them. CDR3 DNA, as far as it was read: TGTGCCAGCAGCCCCGGCTACGAG. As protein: CASSPGYE. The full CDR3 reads CASSPGYEQYF.

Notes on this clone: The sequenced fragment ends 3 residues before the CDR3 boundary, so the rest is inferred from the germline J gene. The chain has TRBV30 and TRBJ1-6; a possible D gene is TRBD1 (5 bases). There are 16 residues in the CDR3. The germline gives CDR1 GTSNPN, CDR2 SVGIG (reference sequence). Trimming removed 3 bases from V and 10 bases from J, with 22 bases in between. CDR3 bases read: TGTGCCTGGAGCCTCAGGGTTCTCTCCTTAGGGTCACCC. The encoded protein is CAWSLRVLSLGSP. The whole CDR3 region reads CAWSLRVLSLGSPLHF.

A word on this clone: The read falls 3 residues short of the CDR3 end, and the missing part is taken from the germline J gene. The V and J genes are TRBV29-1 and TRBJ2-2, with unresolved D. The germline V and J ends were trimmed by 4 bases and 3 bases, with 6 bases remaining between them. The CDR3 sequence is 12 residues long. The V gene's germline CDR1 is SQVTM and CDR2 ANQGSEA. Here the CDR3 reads CSVAQDTGELFF. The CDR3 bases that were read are TGCAGCGTTGCCCAGGACACCGGGGAG.

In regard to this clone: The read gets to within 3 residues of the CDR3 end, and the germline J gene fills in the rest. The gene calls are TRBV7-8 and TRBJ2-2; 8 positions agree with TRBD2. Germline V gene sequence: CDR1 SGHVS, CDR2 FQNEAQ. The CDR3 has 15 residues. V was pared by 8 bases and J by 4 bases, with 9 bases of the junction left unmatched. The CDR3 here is CASCRGGPGTGELFF. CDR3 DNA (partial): TGTGCCAGCTGTCGGGGGGGACCGGGCACCGGGGAG.